One and the same sample provided the 10 T cell receptor beta chains below, sequenced in a study of blood T cell repertoires in COVID-19. The protocol was immunoSEQ multiplex PCR, while the TCRdb copy is restricted to in-frame clones and leaves out a portion. The table lists a few hundred thousand clones, 80% to 90% of them singletons, with 4% to 5.5% in the top ten. The material sequenced was PBMCs or T cells enriched from blood (not recorded which). The receptor set was obtained from a middle-aged woman with acute COVID-19.

The CDR3 bases are TGTGCCAGCAGTTTGGAACAGGCAGTATTTAACTATGGCTACACCTTC. It encodes CASSLEQAVFNYGYTF. The chain joins TRBV28 to TRBJ1-2, with D possibly being TRBD1 (5 bases). V lost 3 bases, J lost 1 base, and 15 bases lay in between. The germline CDR1 and CDR2 sequences are MDHEN and SYDVKM. The CDR3 spans 16 residues.

This chain connects TRBV7-2 to TRBJ1-2; tentative D call: TRBD1 (5 bases). The CDR3 runs to 16 residues. In germline, CDR1 is SGHTA, CDR2 FQGNSA. The V and J ends lost 5 bases and 4 bases respectively, with 20 bases between them. The CDR3 DNA sequence: TGTGCCAGCAGCCCCCCGGGAGGGGCAGGAGCCTATGGCTACACCTTC. It specifies CASSPPGGAGAYGYTF.

The chain is built from TRBV9 and TRBJ2-7; 12 bases match TRBD2. This CDR3 has 21 residues. The J segment lost 4 bases and the V segment lost 0 bases, leaving 20 bases of the junction unmatched. Germline loops: CDR1 SGDLS, CDR2 YYNGEE. The CDR3 reads CASSVGSTNPAGLAGRYEQYF. CDR3 nucleotide sequence: TGTGCCAGCAGCGTAGGCTCCACCAACCCCGCCGGACTAGCGGGAAGATACGAGCAGTACTTC.

Written as DNA, the CDR3 is TGTGCCAGCAGCAGGACCCCCCACTCGGGGGAGCAGTACTTC. The encoded protein is CASSRTPHSGEQYF. The V call is TRBV6-2 or TRBV6-3, the J call TRBJ2-7; D might be TRBD2 (5 bases). Trimming stripped 6 bases from V and 7 bases from J, with 19 bases between. Germline V lookup: CDR1 MNHEY, CDR2 SVGEGT. The CDR3 contains 14 residues.

CDR3 coding DNA: TGTGCCAGCAGTTCGGGAGCGAAGGGGGGAGGGAGCGAGCAGTACTTC. This codes for CASSSGAKGGGSEQYF. V is TRBV6-2 or TRBV6-3 and J is TRBJ2-7, with TRBD2 as a possible D gene (7 bases). CDR3 length: 16 residues. The V and J ends lost 4 bases and 6 bases respectively, with 22 bases between them. Germline V gives CDR1 MNHEY, CDR2 SVGEGT.

On this clone: Distinct nucleotide sequences in the sample also encode this CDR3. This chain uses TRBV20-1 with TRBJ2-3; D not certain. V was pared by 0 bases and J by 7 bases, with 5 bases between. Germline CDR1 and CDR2: DFQATT and SNEGSKA (reference sequence). The CDR3 length is 11 residues. The CDR3 reads CSARDLNTQYF. The CDR3 coding sequence is TGCAGTGCTAGAGATTTAAATACGCAGTATTTT.

This clone was counted a single time. The J gene is TRBJ2-1, the V gene TRBV4-1; D possibly corresponds to TRBD2 (6 bases). V was trimmed by 1 base and J by 2 bases, leaving 12 bases between them. This CDR3 spans 16 amino acids. The germline CDR1 and CDR2 sequences are MGHRA and YSYEKL. The CDR3 here is CASSQVGRRPYNEQFF. DNA for the CDR3: TGCGCCAGCAGCCAAGTTGGGAGGAGACCCTACAATGAGCAGTTCTTC.

The J gene is TRBJ1-4, the V gene TRBV2; 7 bases agree with TRBD1. V gave up 10 bases and J gave up 5 bases; unmatched junction bases: 4. CDR3 length: 12 residues. Germline CDR1 SNHLY, CDR2 FYNNEI. The CDR3 DNA follows: TGTGCCACGGGACAGAAAAATGAAAAACTGTTTTTT. Amino acids: CATGQKNEKLFF.

The chain couples TRBV4-2 to TRBJ1-1, with D possibly TRBD1 on 5 matching bases. Germline V gives CDR1 LGHNA, CDR2 YNFKEQ. Trimming stripped 0 bases from V and 4 bases from J, with 6 bases between. There are 13 residues in the CDR3. The CDR3 is CASSQDGATEAFF. CDR3 bases: TGTGCCAGCAGCCAAGATGGGGCCACTGAAGCTTTCTTT.

This chain links TRBV5-6 with TRBJ2-5; 10 positions match TRBD2. V shed 3 bases, J shed 3 bases, and the junction held 5 bases outside the gene matches. Germline lookup yields CDR1 SGHDT and CDR2 YYEEEE. This CDR3 is built from 15 residues. The CDR3 coding sequence is TGTGCCAGCAGCTGGAGCGGGAGGGCTGAAGAGACCCAGTACTTC. As protein: CASSWSGRAEETQYF.